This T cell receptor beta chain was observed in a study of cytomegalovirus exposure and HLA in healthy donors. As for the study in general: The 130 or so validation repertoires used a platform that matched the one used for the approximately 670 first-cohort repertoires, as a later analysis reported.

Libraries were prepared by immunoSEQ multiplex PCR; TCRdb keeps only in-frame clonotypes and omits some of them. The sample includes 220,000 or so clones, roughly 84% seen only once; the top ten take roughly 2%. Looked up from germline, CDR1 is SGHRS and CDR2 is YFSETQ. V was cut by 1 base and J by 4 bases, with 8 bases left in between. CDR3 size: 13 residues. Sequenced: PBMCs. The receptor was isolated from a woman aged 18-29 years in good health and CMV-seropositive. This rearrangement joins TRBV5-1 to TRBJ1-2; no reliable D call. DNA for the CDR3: TGCGCCAGCAGCTTGCAAGCGCCCTATGGCTACACCTTC. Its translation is CASSLQAPYGYTF.